The sequence of this T cell receptor (beta chain) was determined in a study of human T cells and chemical hapten exposure. The wider study: Per-sample TCR yield variability stemmed mainly from small pooled library volume differences.

Time point described: pre-sensitization, week 0. Treatment: therapeutic diphenylcyclopropenone sensitization with weekly scalp DPC. Donors, patients with alopecia ranging from 18 to 70 years old and judged suitable for DPC, provided samples. Whole blood, unfractionated, served as the material for total RNA extraction. TCRdb recomputed calls from the RACE reads with MiXCR, one row per CDR3 protein. The sample includes 180,000 or so distinct CDR3 sequences, approximately 29% seen only once; the top ten take 2.9%. This clonotype was seen only a few times. As yet, its antigen is unknown. V shed 8 bases, J shed 0 bases, and the junction held 12 bases outside the gene matches. CDR3 size: 17 residues. The study's findings and limits: Those TCRs sitting above 1 in 1000 frequency stayed the same with DPC sensitization.

Sequences were derived from whole blood, sampled in connection with sensitization to the hapten diphenylcyclopropenone (DPC). This TCR was recovered from a woman in her thirties with alopecia areata. Some clones in this sample may be carry-over from other donors' samples. This sequence joins TRBV12-3 or TRBV12-4 and TRBJ1-3; 8 bases agree with TRBD1. The CDR3 here is CASGFGGQGLSGNTIYF. As DNA, the CDR3 is TGTGCCAGCGGCTTCGGCGGACAGGGACTCTCTGGAAACACCATATATTTT.